This TCR beta chain was observed in a study of blood T cell repertoires in COVID-19. Study-wide background: Some COVID-19 samples were acute and others convalescent; all came from the United States, Italy and Spain.

In Seattle, patients joined the study during active infection and were tracked longitudinally. This CDR3 contains 14 residues. Looked up from germline, CDR1 is KGHSH and CDR2 is LQKENI. The V end lost 2 bases, the J end lost 9 bases, and 16 bases lay between the germline ends. Original processing methods: Estimated nucleated cell counts came from reference gene primer amplification. The table came from immunoSEQ multiplex PCR; TCRdb's copy has only in-frame clones and leaves some out. The V and J calls and the clone size are those of that table, but D and trimming were determined from the DNA. Of approximately 75,000 clones listed, less than 90% were seen once; the top ten hold less than 7.5%. This clone was counted a few times.

Sequenced: peripheral blood. The chain has TRBV18 and TRBJ2-5; tentatively, D is TRBD1 (5 bases). This receptor was obtained from a man older than 75 with COVID-19, enrolled during active disease. For the CDR3, the DNA is TGTGCCAGCTCACCAGACAGTGACGGACGGGCCCAGTACTTC. It encodes CASSPDSDGRAQYF. The full variable domain, with the rest looked up from reference TRBV18 and TRBJ2-5, is NAGVMQNPRHLVRRRGQEARLRCSPMKGHSHVYWYRQLPEEGLKFMVYLQKENIIDESGMPKERFSAEFPKEGPSILRIQQVVRGDSAAYFCASSPDSDGRAQYFGPGTRLLVL.